Below, 9 T cell receptor beta chains from the same sample are listed, as sequenced in a study of T cell clonality in common variable immunodeficiency. No cognate antigen is known for these TCRs. Sequencing was performed with immunoSEQ multiplex PCR; in TCRdb, only in-frame clones are kept and a portion is missing. Observed are almost 20,000 clones, no singletons, with the top ten taking around 2.5%. Study observations and caveats: Common variable immunodeficiency TCR beta sequences reportedly had fewer deletions and N-nucleotide insertions.

The source material was peripheral blood mononuclear cells. The receptor source for this set is a human donor with common variable immunodeficiency.

This clone was seen a handful of times. The missing CDR3 end, 3 residues past where the read stops, is filled in from the germline J gene. The chain employs TRBV18 and TRBJ1-1; D is ambiguous. V shed 6 bases and J shed 3 bases, with 11 bases lying between them. The CDR3 length is 13 residues. The germline V gene encodes CDR1 KGHSH and CDR2 LQKENI. The covered CDR3 bases are TGTGCCAGCTCCCAATCACGGGACACTGAA. This translates into CASSQSRDTE. The full CDR3 protein reads CASSQSRDTEAFF.

This clone was found a few times. The CDR3 end lies 3 residues beyond the end of the read and is filled in from the germline J gene. The gene calls are TRBV5-1 and TRBJ2-1; TRBD2 aligns across 16 bases. This CDR3 spans 17 amino acids. The V gene end was trimmed by 1 base and the J gene end by 4 bases; junction bases not matched to a gene: 2. Germline V gives CDR1 SGHRS, CDR2 YFSETQ. The CDR3 bases that were read are TGCGCCAGCAGCTTGCGGGGACTAGCGGGGGGGTACAATGAG. Translating gives CASSLRGLAGGYNE. The CDR3 in full is CASSLRGLAGGYNEQFF.

This clone has a handful of counts. The CDR3 bases that were read are TGTGCCAGCAGTGAGGAAGGACTAGATGGCAATGAG. It yields the protein CASSEEGLDGNE. The CDR3 reads in full as CASSEEGLDGNEQFF. This chain uses TRBV6-4 with TRBJ2-1; TRBD2 matches at 7 bases. The CDR3 end falls 3 residues outside the read, so it is completed with the germline J gene. V dropped 3 bases and J dropped 6; count of bases not matched to a gene: 8. Germline CDR1 and CDR2: MRHNA and SNTAGT. The CDR3 totals 15 residues.

This clone was counted between two and nine times. The covered CDR3 bases are TGCAGCGTTATAGGCGGGGAAGAGACTAAAAAGGACGAG. This translates into CSVIGGEETKKDE. The entire CDR3 protein reads CSVIGGEETKKDEQYF. The chain is built from TRBV29-1 and TRBJ2-7, with D possibly matching TRBD2 (6 bases). The read halts 3 residues ahead of the CDR3 end, with the missing end drawn from the germline J gene. Germline CDR1 is SQVTM and CDR2 is ANQGSEA. CDR3 length: 16 amino acids. Trimming took 5 bases from V and 5 from J, leaving 25 bases between them.

To note about this clone: The DNA ends 3 residues before the CDR3 does, and the rest of the CDR3 is filled in from the germline J gene. This chain connects TRBV7-9 to TRBJ2-7; D is undetermined. The V and J ends lost 6 bases and 6 bases respectively, with 15 bases between them. The CDR3 contains 13 residues. Germline V gene data show CDR1 as SEHNR and CDR2 as FQNEAQ (reference sequence). The part of the CDR3 DNA that was read is TGTGCCAGCAGTCCTAAGGGTCCCTTCGAG. It yields the protein CASSPKGPFE. The CDR3 reads in full as CASSPKGPFEQYF.

This clone was observed a few times. Read coverage stops 3 residues before the CDR3 terminus; the germline J gene supplies the remainder. This chain joins TRBV19 and TRBJ1-1, with 8 bases lining up with TRBD1. The CDR3 loop spans 16 amino acids. With 1 base clipped from V and 6 bases from J, the junction kept 10 bases outside the gene matches. Germline V gene lookup returns CDR1 LNHDA and CDR2 SQIVND (reference sequence). The CDR3 DNA, read in part, is TGTGCCAGTAGTATAGGGTCAGGACAGGGTCTCGCTGAA. Translation gives CASSIGSGQGLAE. The full CDR3 reads CASSIGSGQGLAEAFF.

This clone occurred a few times. Read sequence stops 3 residues before the CDR3 end, and the germline J gene provides the missing end. The chain uses TRBV7-2 and TRBJ1-2, with TRBD1 identical over 8 bases. Germline CDR1 reads SGHTA; CDR2 reads FQGNSA. Trimming at V came to 5 bases and at J to 4 bases, leaving 6 bases not matched to a gene. This CDR3 contains 14 residues. The CDR3 is CASSAGQGLYGYTF. The covered CDR3 bases are TGTGCCAGCAGCGCCGGACAGGGACTCTATGGC.

In its sample, this clone was seen a few times. The read terminates 3 residues ahead of where the CDR3 ends, so the germline J gene completes it. The V and J genes are TRBV19 and TRBJ2-7; 12 bases match TRBD1. The CDR3 length is 15 residues. The V and J ends lost 5 bases and 3 bases, in that order; junction bases with no gene match: 5. The germline V gene has CDR1 LNHDA and CDR2 SQIVND (reference sequence). CDR3 sequence reads: CASSPGTGGFYEQYF. The CDR3 DNA, read in part, is TGTGCCAGTAGTCCAGGGACAGGGGGCTTCTACGAG.

This clone is labeled medium-sized. With the read ending 3 residues before the CDR3 end, the germline J gene is used to fill in that end. This sequence joins TRBV10-3 and TRBJ1-2; D is ambiguous. V was shortened by 0 bases and J by 2 bases, with 7 bases between the two germline ends. The CDR3 runs 14 residues. Germline V gene lookup returns CDR1 ENHRY and CDR2 SYGVKD. This chain's CDR3 is CAISESGLNYGYTF. CDR3 DNA (partial): TGTGCCATCAGTGAGTCAGGGTTAAACTATGGC.